Presented here are 18 T cell receptor beta chains from one specimen sequenced in a study of long-term antiretroviral therapy in people with HIV. An immunoSEQ assay, version v3.0, was performed at survey level. Clones were sequenced by immunoSEQ multiplex PCR, and TCRdb holds only the in-frame ones, with some missing. The repertoire consists of 20,000 to 25,000 clones, with 75% to 85% occurring once and the leading ten covering 15% to 20%. The sequenced sample was unsorted PBMCs, obtained 0.1 years before starting antiretroviral therapy. These receptor sequences come from a man between 18 and 35 years old with HIV.

The CDR3 spells CAWDVMGNTIYF. The CDR3 nucleotides read TGTGCCTGGGACGTAATGGGAAACACCATATATTTT. The chain has TRBV30 and TRBJ1-3; no clear D. CDR1 is GTSNPN and CDR2 is SVGIG in the germline V gene (reference sequence). Trimming removed 5 bases at V and 4 bases at J, with 9 bases between. This CDR3 region has 12 residues.

V gene TRBV14 combines with J gene TRBJ2-1; no clear D. The CDR3 runs 13 residues. The germline V and J ends were trimmed by 0 bases and 8 bases, with 8 bases remaining between them. Per the germline V gene, CDR1 is SGHDN and CDR2 is FVKESK. Here the CDR3 DNA reads TGTGCCAGCAGCCAAGATCAGTTGCATGAGCAGTTCTTC. Amino acid sequence: CASSQDQLHEQFF.

This rearrangement joins TRBV28 to TRBJ2-7; D not resolved. The germline CDR1 and CDR2 sequences are MDHEN and SYDVKM. Trimming removed 1 base from V and 2 bases from J, with 12 bases in between. The length of the CDR3 is 15 residues. The CDR3 nucleotides read TGTGCCAGCAGTTTATCCCAGACGGCCGCCTACGAGCAGTACTTC. Encoded protein: CASSLSQTAAYEQYF.

This chain connects TRBV6-1 to TRBJ2-5; 10 positions agree with TRBD2. There are 16 residues in the CDR3. The trim removed 2 bases at V and 4 bases at J, leaving 7 bases unmatched. Germline CDR1 and CDR2: MNHNS and SASEGT. DNA of the CDR3: TGTGCCAGCAGTGAAAGCGGGGGGGCGGCGGTAGAGACCCAGTACTTC. Its translation is CASSESGGAAVETQYF.

The genes are TRBV7-9 and TRBJ2-3, with 9 bases fitting TRBD2. Germline loops: CDR1 SEHNR, CDR2 FQNEAQ (reference sequence). The CDR3 sequence is 14 residues long. V was pared by 8 bases and J by 4 bases, with 7 bases of the junction left unmatched. As DNA, the CDR3 is TGTGCCAGCTTTGGCGGGAGGGCCCCAGATACGCAGTATTTT. Translation: CASFGGRAPDTQYF. The complete variable domain, with remaining parts taken from reference TRBV7-9 and TRBJ2-3, reads DTGVSQNPRHKITKRGQNVTFRCDPISEHNRLYWYRQTLGQGPEFLTYFQNEAQLEKSRLLSDRFSAERPKGSFSTLEIQRTEQGDSAMYLCASFGGRAPDTQYFGPGTRLTVL.

V usage is TRBV4-2 and J usage is TRBJ2-1; 9 nucleotides match TRBD2. This CDR3 contains 15 residues. Germline V gives CDR1 LGHNA, CDR2 YNFKEQ. Trimming took 4 bases from V and 5 from J; bases not matched to a gene: 6. CDR3 DNA: TGTGCCAGCAGCCGAGCGGGGGGACCTAACAATGAGCAGTTCTTC. This translates into CASSRAGGPNNEQFF.

The V gene is TRBV30, the J gene TRBJ2-1, with a tentative D call TRBD1 (6 bases). The V gene lost 3 bases and the J gene lost 4 bases, with 13 bases spanning the gap. This CDR3 is built from 14 residues. The V gene's germline CDR1 is GTSNPN and CDR2 SVGIG (reference sequence). CDR3 sequence (DNA): TGTGCCTGGAGGGGGGTAGGGGGTTACAATGAGCAGTTCTTC. Its translation: CAWRGVGGYNEQFF.

This clone was seen only once. V and J are TRBV5-1 and TRBJ2-5; D may correspond to TRBD1 or TRBD2 (5 bases each). This CDR3 has 14 residues. Looked up from germline, CDR1 is SGHRS and CDR2 is YFSETQ. V lost 4 bases and J 5 bases, leaving 15 bases between the germline ends. The CDR3 bases are TGCGCCAGCAGCACCCCAGGGCGGAGGGAGACCCAGTACTTC. Translation: CASSTPGRRETQYF.

This chain uses TRBV18 with TRBJ1-1; D not resolved. The CDR3 extends over 16 amino acids. Germline-derived CDR1 and CDR2 are KGHSH and LQKENI. The germline V and J ends were trimmed by 4 bases and 6 bases, with 21 bases remaining between them. The CDR3 DNA follows: TGTGCCAGCTCACATAAGGAGGGCACTCCTGGGGCTGAAGCTTTCTTT. Translation gives CASSHKEGTPGAEAFF.

This chain uses TRBV9 with TRBJ1-2, with TRBD1 identical over 9 bases. CDR3 length: 14 amino acids. V lost 0 bases to trimming and J lost 7 bases; unmatched junction nucleotides: 4. Per the germline V gene, CDR1 is SGDLS and CDR2 is YYNGEE. The CDR3 DNA sequence: TGTGCCAGCAGCGTAGACGGGACAGGGAGTGGCTACACCTTC. Its protein product is CASSVDGTGSGYTF.

The genes are TRBV5-1 and TRBJ2-1, with 9 bases that match TRBD2. The V gene's germline CDR1 is SGHRS and CDR2 YFSETQ. The trim removed 0 bases at V and 7 bases at J, leaving 5 bases unmatched. The CDR3 spans 15 residues. CDR3 in amino acids: CASSLVGGGGNEQFF. CDR3 DNA sequence: TGCGCCAGCAGCTTGGTTGGCGGGGGGGGTAATGAGCAGTTCTTC.

The rearrangement joins TRBV13 to TRBJ1-2; D not resolved. Trimming left V 5 bases short and J 8 bases short, with 18 bases between. The germline V gene has CDR1 PRHDT and CDR2 FYEKMQ (reference sequence). There are 14 residues in the CDR3. This CDR3 reads CASSPANPSNGYTF. The CDR3 DNA sequence: TGTGCCAGCAGCCCGGCAAACCCCAGTAACGGCTACACCTTC. The full variable domain, rest sourced from reference TRBV13 and TRBJ1-2, is AAGVIQSPRHLIKEKRETATLKCYPIPRHDTVYWYQQGPGQDPQFLISFYEKMQSDKGSIPDRFSAQQFSDYHSELNMSSLELGDSALYFCASSPANPSNGYTFGSGTRLTVV.

This chain joins TRBV15 and TRBJ2-7, with 9 bases matching TRBD1. The CDR3 spans 14 residues. The germline gives CDR1 LNHNV, CDR2 YYDKDF (reference sequence). With 1 base clipped from V and 4 bases from J, the junction kept 2 bases outside the gene matches. The CDR3 DNA sequence: TGTGCCACCAGCAGAGGGACAGGGGTTTACGAGCAGTACTTC. Protein product: CATSRGTGVYEQYF.

The chain is built from TRBV19 and TRBJ1-2; TRBD1 aligns across 11 bases. The ends lost 10 bases at V and 4 bases at J; junction bases unmatched: 14. Per germline, CDR1 LNHDA and CDR2 SQIVND (reference sequence). The CDR3 is 16 residues long. The CDR3 spells CATSPGQGERRYGYTF. CDR3 DNA sequence: TGTGCCACCTCACCGGGACAGGGGGAACGACGCTATGGCTACACCTTC.

The chain carries TRBV11-2 and TRBJ2-3; the match to TRBD2 covers 10 bases. This CDR3 is 17 amino acids long. Trimming removed 3 bases from V and 2 bases from J; junction bases left unmatched: 8. Per germline, CDR1 SGHAT and CDR2 FQNNGV. For the CDR3, the DNA is TGTGCCAGCAGCTTGGGGCTAGCGGGGGATTTCACAGATACGCAGTATTTT. This codes for CASSLGLAGDFTDTQYF.

This clone was found a few times. The V call is TRBV5-1, the J call TRBJ1-5; D may be TRBD1 (5 bases). The length of the CDR3 is 14 residues. Trimming stripped 4 bases from V and 5 bases from J, with 13 bases between. Germline CDR1 SGHRS, CDR2 YFSETQ. The CDR3 sequence is CASSLGPLDQPQHF. In nucleotides, the CDR3 is TGCGCCAGCAGCCTGGGACCTCTCGATCAGCCCCAGCATTTT. Full variable domain (rest looked up from reference TRBV5-1 and TRBJ1-5): KAGVTQTPRYLIKTRGQQVTLSCSPISGHRSVSWYQQTPGQGLQFLFEYFSETQRNKGNFPGRFSGRQFSNSRSEMNVSTLELGDSALYLCASSLGPLDQPQHFGDGTRLSIL.

The chain uses TRBV10-3 and TRBJ2-3, with D perhaps given as TRBD1 or TRBD2 (7 bases each). Germline CDR1 ENHRY, CDR2 SYGVKD. This CDR3 contains 12 residues. The V and J ends lost 11 bases and 6 bases respectively, with 15 bases between them. CDR3 sequence: CAAGGGSDTQYF. For the CDR3, the DNA is TGTGCCGCAGGGGGGGGGTCCGATACGCAGTATTTT.

The rearrangement links TRBV5-4 to TRBJ2-5; no clear D gene. Germline CDR1 SGHNT, CDR2 YYREEE (reference sequence). Trimming took off 4 bases at V and 2 bases at J, with 12 bases between the two ends. This CDR3 has 14 residues. CDR3 sequence: CASSLNREQETQYF. CDR3 coding DNA: TGTGCCAGCAGCCTCAATAGGGAACAAGAGACCCAGTACTTC.